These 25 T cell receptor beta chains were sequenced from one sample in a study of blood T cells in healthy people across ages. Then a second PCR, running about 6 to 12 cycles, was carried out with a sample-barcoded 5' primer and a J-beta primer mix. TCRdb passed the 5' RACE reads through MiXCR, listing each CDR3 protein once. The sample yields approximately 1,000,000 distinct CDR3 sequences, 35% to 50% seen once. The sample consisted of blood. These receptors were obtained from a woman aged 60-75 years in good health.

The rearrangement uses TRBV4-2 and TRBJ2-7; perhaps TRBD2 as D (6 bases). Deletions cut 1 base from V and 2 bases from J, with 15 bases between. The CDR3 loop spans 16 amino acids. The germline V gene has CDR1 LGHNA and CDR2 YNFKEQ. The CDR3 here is CASSQVPGVLPYEQYF. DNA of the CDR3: TGTGCCAGCAGCCAAGTCCCGGGAGTCCTCCCCTACGAGCAGTACTTC.

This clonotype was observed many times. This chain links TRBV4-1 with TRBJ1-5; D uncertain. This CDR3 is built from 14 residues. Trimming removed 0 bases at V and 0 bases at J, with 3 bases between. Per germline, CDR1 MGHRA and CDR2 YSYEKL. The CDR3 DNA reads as TGCGCCAGCAGCCAAGATGATAGCAATCAGCCCCAGCATTTT. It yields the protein CASSQDDSNQPQHF.

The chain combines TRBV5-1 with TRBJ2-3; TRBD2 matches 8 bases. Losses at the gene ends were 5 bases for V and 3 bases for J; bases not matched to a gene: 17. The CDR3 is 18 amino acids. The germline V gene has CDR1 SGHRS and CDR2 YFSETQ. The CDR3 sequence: CASSPRASGSAPTDTQYF. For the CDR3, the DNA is TGCGCCAGCAGTCCACGGGCGAGCGGGAGCGCCCCAACAGATACGCAGTATTTT.

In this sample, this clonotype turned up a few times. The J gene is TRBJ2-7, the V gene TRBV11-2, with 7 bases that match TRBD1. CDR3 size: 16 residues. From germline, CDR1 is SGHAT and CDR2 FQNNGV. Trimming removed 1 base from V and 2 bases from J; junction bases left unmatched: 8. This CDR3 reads CASSLGMGQSAYEQYF. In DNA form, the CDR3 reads TGTGCCAGCAGCTTAGGAATGGGACAGTCAGCCTACGAGCAGTACTTC. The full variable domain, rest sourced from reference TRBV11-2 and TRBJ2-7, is EAGVAQSPRYKIIEKRQSVAFWCNPISGHATLYWYQQILGQGPKLLIQFQNNGVVDDSQLPKDRFSAERLKGVDSTLKIQPAKLEDSAVYLCASSLGMGQSAYEQYFGPGTRLTVT.

In DNA, the CDR3 is TGTGCCAGCAGACCGGGGACAGGAGGTCAGCCCCAGCATTTT. Encoded protein: CASRPGTGGQPQHF. This chain joins TRBV6-5 and TRBJ1-5; 8 bases line up with TRBD1. Germline V CDR1 and CDR2: MNHEY, SVGAGI. The CDR3 sequence is 14 residues long. Trimming cost V 6 bases and J 6 bases; bases outside gene matches: 7.

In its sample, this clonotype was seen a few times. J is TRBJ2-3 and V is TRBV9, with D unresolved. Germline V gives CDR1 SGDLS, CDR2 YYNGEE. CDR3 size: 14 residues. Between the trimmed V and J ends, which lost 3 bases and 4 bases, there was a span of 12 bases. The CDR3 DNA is TGTGCCAGCAGCGAGACCACGGGTGCAGATACGCAGTATTTT. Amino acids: CASSETTGADTQYF.

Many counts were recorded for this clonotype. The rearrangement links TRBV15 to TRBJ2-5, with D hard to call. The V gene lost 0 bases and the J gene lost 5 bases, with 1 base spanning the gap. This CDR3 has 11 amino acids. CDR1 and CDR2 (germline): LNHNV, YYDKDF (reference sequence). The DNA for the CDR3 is TGTGCCACCAGCAGAGATGAGACCCAGTACTTC. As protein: CATSRDETQYF.

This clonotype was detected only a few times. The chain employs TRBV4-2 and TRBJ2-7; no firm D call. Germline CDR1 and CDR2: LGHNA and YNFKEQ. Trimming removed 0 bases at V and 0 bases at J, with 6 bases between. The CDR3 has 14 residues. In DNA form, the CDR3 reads TGTGCCAGCAGCCAAGACGGCGACTCCTACGAGCAGTACTTC. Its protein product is CASSQDGDSYEQYF.

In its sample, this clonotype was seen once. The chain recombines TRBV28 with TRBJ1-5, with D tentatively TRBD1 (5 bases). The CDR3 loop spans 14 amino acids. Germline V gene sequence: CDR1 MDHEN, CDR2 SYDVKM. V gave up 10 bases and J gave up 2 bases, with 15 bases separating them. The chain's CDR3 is CAISQVQGNQPQHF. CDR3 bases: TGTGCCATCTCACAGGTTCAGGGCAATCAGCCCCAGCATTTT.

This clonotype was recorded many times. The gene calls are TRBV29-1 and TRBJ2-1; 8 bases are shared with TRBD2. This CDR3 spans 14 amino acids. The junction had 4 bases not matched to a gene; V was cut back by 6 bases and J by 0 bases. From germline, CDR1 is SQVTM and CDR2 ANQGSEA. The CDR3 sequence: CSVSGGNSYNEQFF. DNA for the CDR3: TGCAGCGTCTCGGGGGGGAACTCCTACAATGAGCAGTTCTTC.

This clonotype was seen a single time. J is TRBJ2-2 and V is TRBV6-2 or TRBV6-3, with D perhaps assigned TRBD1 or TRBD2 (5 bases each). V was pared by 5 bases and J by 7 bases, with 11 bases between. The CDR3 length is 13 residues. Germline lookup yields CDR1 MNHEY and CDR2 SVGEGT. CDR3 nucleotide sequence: TGTGCCAGCAGTGATCGGGACGTCGGGGAGCTGTTTTTT. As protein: CASSDRDVGELFF.

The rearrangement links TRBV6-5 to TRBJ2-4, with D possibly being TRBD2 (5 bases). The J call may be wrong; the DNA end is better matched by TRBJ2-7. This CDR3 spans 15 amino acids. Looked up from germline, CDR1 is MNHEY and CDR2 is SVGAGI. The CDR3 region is CASSYSIQTTYEQYF. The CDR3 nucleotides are TGTGCCAGCAGTTACTCGATCCAGACTACCTACGAGCAGTACTTC.

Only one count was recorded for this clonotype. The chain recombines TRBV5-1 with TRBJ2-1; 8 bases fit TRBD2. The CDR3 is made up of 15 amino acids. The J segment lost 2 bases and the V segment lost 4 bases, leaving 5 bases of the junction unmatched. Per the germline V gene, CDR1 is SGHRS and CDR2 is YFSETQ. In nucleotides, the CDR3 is TGCGCCAGCAGCCAGAGCGGGGGAACCTACAATGAGCAGTTCTTC. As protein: CASSQSGGTYNEQFF.

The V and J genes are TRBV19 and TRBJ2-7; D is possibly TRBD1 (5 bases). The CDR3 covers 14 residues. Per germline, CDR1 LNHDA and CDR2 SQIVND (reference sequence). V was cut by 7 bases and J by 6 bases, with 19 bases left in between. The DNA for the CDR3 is TGTGCCAGTACTTTGGGTGGCAGGGCCGGCGAGCAGTACTTC. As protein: CASTLGGRAGEQYF. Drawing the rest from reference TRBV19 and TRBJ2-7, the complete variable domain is DGGITQSPKYLFRKEGQNVTLSCEQNLNHDAMYWYRQDPGQGLRLIYYSQIVNDFQKGDIAEGYSVSREKKESFPLTVTSAQKNPTAFYLCASTLGGRAGEQYFGPGTRLTVT.

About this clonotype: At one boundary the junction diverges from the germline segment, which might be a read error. The CDR3 DNA is TGTGTCAGCAGTTCCTCCATGATATACGAGCAGTACTTC. Protein product: CVSSSSMIYEQYF. This chain uses TRBV27 with TRBJ2-7; D gene uncertain. Germline CDR1 and CDR2: MNHEY and SMNVEV (reference sequence). The CDR3 is 13 amino acids.

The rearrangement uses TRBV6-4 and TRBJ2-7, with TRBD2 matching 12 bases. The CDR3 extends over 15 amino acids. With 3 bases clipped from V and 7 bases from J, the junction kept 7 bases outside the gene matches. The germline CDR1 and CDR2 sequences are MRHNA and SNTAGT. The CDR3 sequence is CASSETSGSSNEQYF. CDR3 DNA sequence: TGTGCCAGCAGTGAGACTAGCGGGAGTTCCAATGAGCAGTACTTC.

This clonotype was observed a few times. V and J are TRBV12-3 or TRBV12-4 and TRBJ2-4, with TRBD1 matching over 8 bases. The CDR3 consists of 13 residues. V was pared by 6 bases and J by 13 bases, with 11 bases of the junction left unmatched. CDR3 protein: CASSRQGAGQQYF. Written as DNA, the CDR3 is TGTGCCAGCAGCCGGCAGGGGGCAGGACAGCAGTACTTC.

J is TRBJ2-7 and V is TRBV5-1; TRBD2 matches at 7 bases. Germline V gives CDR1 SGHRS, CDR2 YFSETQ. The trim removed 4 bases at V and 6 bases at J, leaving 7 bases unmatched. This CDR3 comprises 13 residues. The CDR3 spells CASSREAGSEQYF. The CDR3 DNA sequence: TGCGCCAGCAGCCGAGAAGCGGGAAGCGAGCAGTACTTC.

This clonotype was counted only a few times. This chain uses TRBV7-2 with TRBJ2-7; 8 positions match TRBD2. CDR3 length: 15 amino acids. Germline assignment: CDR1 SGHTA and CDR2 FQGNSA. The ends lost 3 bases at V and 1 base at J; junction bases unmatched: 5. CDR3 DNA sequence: TGTGCCAGCAGCTTCTTAGCGGGGACTTCCTACGAGCAGTACTTC. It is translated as CASSFLAGTSYEQYF. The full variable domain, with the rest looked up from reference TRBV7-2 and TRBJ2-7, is GAGVSQSPSNKVTEKGKDVELRCDPISGHTALYWYRQSLGQGLEFLIYFQGNSAPDKSGLPSDRFSAERTGGSVSTLTIQRTQQEDSAVYLCASSFLAGTSYEQYFGPGTRLTVT.

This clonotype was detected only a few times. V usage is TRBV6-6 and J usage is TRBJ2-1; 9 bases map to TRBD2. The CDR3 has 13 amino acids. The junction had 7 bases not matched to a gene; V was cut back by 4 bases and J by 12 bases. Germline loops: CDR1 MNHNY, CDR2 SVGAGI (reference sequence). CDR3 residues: CASSSGLAGRQFF. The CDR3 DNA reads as TGTGCCAGCAGTTCGGGGCTAGCGGGAAGGCAGTTCTTC.

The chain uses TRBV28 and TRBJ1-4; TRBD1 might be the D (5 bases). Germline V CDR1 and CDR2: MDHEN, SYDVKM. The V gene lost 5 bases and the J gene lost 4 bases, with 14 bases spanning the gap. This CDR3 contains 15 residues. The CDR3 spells CASSPLGAGNEKLFF. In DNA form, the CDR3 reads TGTGCCAGCAGTCCGTTAGGGGCCGGTAATGAAAAACTGTTTTTT.

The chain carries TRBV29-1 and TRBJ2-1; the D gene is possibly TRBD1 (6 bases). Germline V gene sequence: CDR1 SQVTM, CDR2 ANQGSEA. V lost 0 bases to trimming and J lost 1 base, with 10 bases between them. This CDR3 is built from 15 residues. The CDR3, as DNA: TGCAGCGTTGAAGACAGGGGAAAGTCCTACAATGAGCAGTTCTTC. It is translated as CSVEDRGKSYNEQFF.

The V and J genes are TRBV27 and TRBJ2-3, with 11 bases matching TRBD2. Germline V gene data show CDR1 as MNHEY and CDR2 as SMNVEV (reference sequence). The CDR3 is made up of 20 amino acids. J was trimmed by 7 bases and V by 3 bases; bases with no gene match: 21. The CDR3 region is CASSFAGRGNSGRERNTQYF. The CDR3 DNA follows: TGTGCCAGCAGTTTCGCAGGGCGGGGGAATAGCGGGAGGGAAAGAAATACGCAGTATTTT.

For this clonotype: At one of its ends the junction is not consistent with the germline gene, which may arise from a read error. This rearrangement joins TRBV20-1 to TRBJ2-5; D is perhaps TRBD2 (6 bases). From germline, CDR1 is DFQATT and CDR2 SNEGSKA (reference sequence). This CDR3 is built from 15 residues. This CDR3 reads CSARDQGRAAGTQYF. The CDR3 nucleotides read TGCAGCGCTAGAGATCAGGGCAGGGCAGCGGGGACCCAGTACTTC.

The CDR3 region has the DNA TGCAGTGCTAGAGATACAGGGGTAGGTCAGCCCCAGCATTTT. Its protein is CSARDTGVGQPQHF. V usage is TRBV20-1 and J usage is TRBJ1-5; 7 nucleotides match TRBD1. Trimming took 0 bases from V and 6 from J; bases not matched to a gene: 5. CDR3 length: 14 amino acids. Germline CDR1 DFQATT, CDR2 SNEGSKA (reference sequence).